This T cell receptor beta chain was identified in a study of T cell clonality in common variable immunodeficiency. Regarding the study as a whole: Links between repertoire features and CVID complications were heterogeneity-limited. In common variable immunodeficiency, TCR beta chains reportedly carried fewer deletions and N-nucleotide insertions.

The length of the CDR3 is 16 residues. The germline gives CDR1 DFQATT, CDR2 SNEGSKA (reference sequence). Data came from immunoSEQ multiplex PCR; TCRdb stores just in-frame clones and leaves some out. The sample shows tens of thousands of clones, none of them appearing just once. This clone was counted at least ten times. What it binds is not known. The DNA ends 3 residues before the CDR3 does, and the rest of the CDR3 is filled in from the germline J gene. This TCR came from a person between 18 and 75 years old in good health. The chain recombines TRBV20-1 with TRBJ2-2; 8 nucleotides line up with TRBD1. Sequencing was carried out using peripheral blood mononuclear cells. CDR3: CSATEPSRGLVEKLFF. The CDR3 DNA, read in part, is TGCAGTGCTACCGAACCTTCCAGGGGGCTGGTGGAAAAG.